These 18 T cell receptor beta chains were all obtained from the same sample, sequenced in a study of radiation and T cells in renal cell carcinoma. Assay used: immunoSEQ multiplex PCR; TCRdb lists only in-frame clones, some missing. The sample lists about 150,000 clones, approximately 90% occurring once. The time point is: blood 2 weeks post-SBRT. Specified treatment: 15 Gy SBRT to primary tumor, nephrectomy 4 weeks later. Sequences were derived from blood, sampled from a patient whose treatment included radiotherapy and nephrectomy. The source of these receptors is a woman aged 45-65 years with renal cell carcinoma.

V gene TRBV6-1 combines with J gene TRBJ2-1; the match to TRBD1 covers 9 bases. CDR1 and CDR2 (germline): MNHNS, SASEGT. J gave up 7 bases and V 8 bases, and 6 bases lay outside the gene matches. The CDR3 is 13 residues long. CDR3 nucleotides: TGTGCCAGCGGCTACAGGGGGCGGAATGAGCAGTTCTTC. Translated, it gives CASGYRGRNEQFF.

The rearrangement uses TRBV19 and TRBJ1-3; D unclear. CDR1 and CDR2 (germline): LNHDA, SQIVND (reference sequence). The CDR3 consists of 14 residues. With 5 bases removed from V and 4 bases from J, the gap between germline ends came to 12 bases. CDR3 loop: CASSAQSAGNTIYF. Here the CDR3 DNA reads TGTGCCAGTAGTGCCCAGAGCGCGGGAAACACCATATATTTT.

The gene calls are TRBV7-2 and TRBJ1-4; D not certain. Trimming took 4 bases from V and 5 from J, leaving 14 bases between them. The CDR3 consists of 15 residues. Germline values: CDR1 SGHTA, CDR2 FQGNSA. The DNA for the CDR3 is TGTGCCAGCAGCTCACCGAGGGTTGGAAATGAAAAACTGTTTTTT. Protein: CASSSPRVGNEKLFF. Using reference TRBV7-2 and TRBJ1-4 for the parts outside the CDR3, the full variable domain is GAGVSQSPSNKVTEKGKDVELRCDPISGHTALYWYRQSLGQGLEFLIYFQGNSAPDKSGLPSDRFSAERTGGSVSTLTIQRTQQEDSAVYLCASSSPRVGNEKLFFGSGTQLSVL.

The V and J genes are TRBV27 and TRBJ2-7; D is perhaps TRBD2 (6 bases). Germline V CDR1 and CDR2: MNHEY, SMNVEV (reference sequence). There are 16 residues in the CDR3. V was cut by 6 bases and J by 0 bases, with 18 bases left in between. CDR3 amino acids: CASSSSGAGSSYEQYF. CDR3 DNA: TGTGCCAGCAGCTCCTCTGGTGCGGGAAGCTCCTACGAGCAGTACTTC.

J is TRBJ2-7 and V is TRBV6-5; TRBD1 or TRBD2 may be the D gene (5 bases each). This CDR3 has 14 amino acids. Deletions cut 6 bases from V and 3 bases from J, with 15 bases between. Germline assignment: CDR1 MNHEY and CDR2 SVGAGI. In DNA form, the CDR3 reads TGTGCCAGCAGGCTGGGACCCGTCGACTACGAGCAGTACTTC. It yields the protein CASRLGPVDYEQYF.

This sequence joins TRBV19 and TRBJ2-3; no clear D. The CDR3 runs 12 residues. Trimming removed 1 base at V and 6 bases at J, with 5 bases between. Looked up from germline, CDR1 is LNHDA and CDR2 is SQIVND (reference sequence). The CDR3 is CASSIGGDTQYF. The CDR3, as DNA: TGTGCCAGTAGTATAGGTGGGGATACGCAGTATTTT.

The chain carries TRBV5-1 and TRBJ2-5, with TRBD1 matching over 9 bases. The CDR3 sequence is 14 residues long. Germline V gives CDR1 SGHRS, CDR2 YFSETQ. V was pared by 5 bases and J by 4 bases, with 6 bases of the junction left unmatched. CDR3 loop: CASSLTGGTETQYF. The CDR3 region has the DNA TGCGCCAGCAGTTTAACAGGGGGCACAGAGACCCAGTACTTC. Variable domain in full (rest from reference TRBV5-1 and TRBJ2-5): KAGVTQTPRYLIKTRGQQVTLSCSPISGHRSVSWYQQTPGQGLQFLFEYFSETQRNKGNFPGRFSGRQFSNSRSEMNVSTLELGDSALYLCASSLTGGTETQYFGPGTRLLVL.

The sample holds one count of this clone. This chain links TRBV18 with TRBJ2-5; unclear D gene. CDR1 is KGHSH and CDR2 is LQKENI in the germline V gene. V lost 2 bases and J lost 2, with 6 bases in between. This CDR3 is 13 amino acids long. CDR3 sequence (DNA): TGTGCCAGCTCACCAGGGAAACAAGAGACCCAGTACTTC. Residues: CASSPGKQETQYF.

The chain joins TRBV2 to TRBJ2-2; no firm D call. The CDR3 spans 13 residues. The germline CDR1 and CDR2 sequences are SNHLY and FYNNEI. The V gene lost 3 bases and the J gene lost 5 bases, with 7 bases spanning the gap. The CDR3 loop reads CASSDLRTGELFF. For the CDR3, the DNA is TGTGCCAGCAGTGACCTCCGGACCGGGGAGCTGTTTTTT.

The chain employs TRBV4-2 and TRBJ2-7; 10 positions agree with TRBD2. Germline CDR1 reads LGHNA; CDR2 reads YNFKEQ. The CDR3 is made up of 16 amino acids. J lost 6 bases, V lost 8 bases, and 16 bases had no gene match. Here the CDR3 DNA reads TGTGCCAGCTCCGTGGGGAGCGGGGGGGCAGCAAGCGAGCAGTACTTC. Amino acid sequence: CASSVGSGGAASEQYF.

This chain joins TRBV21-1 and TRBJ1-2. TRBV21-1 is flagged as a pseudogene. This CDR3 region has 13 residues. The CDR3 protein is CASSMAGRVGYTF. CDR3 DNA: TGTGCCAGCAGCATGGCCGGCCGGGTTGGCTACACCTTC.

Only a few counts were recorded for this clone. J is TRBJ1-5 and V is TRBV19; 7 bases map to TRBD1. Trimming took 8 bases from V and 0 from J; bases not matched to a gene: 10. Germline CDR1 and CDR2: LNHDA and SQIVND (reference sequence). This CDR3 spans 16 amino acids. This chain's CDR3 is CASDSADRSSNQPQHF. CDR3 DNA sequence: TGTGCCAGTGACTCCGCGGACAGGAGTAGCAATCAGCCCCAGCATTTT.

This sequence joins TRBV4-3 and TRBJ1-5; D is undetermined. In germline, CDR1 is LGHNA, CDR2 YSLEER. CDR3 length: 15 amino acids. With 0 bases removed from V and 3 bases from J, the gap between germline ends came to 9 bases. The CDR3 DNA reads TGCGCCAGCAGCCAAGATCGAACTGACAATCAGCCCCAGCATTTT. This sequence encodes CASSQDRTDNQPQHF.

The V gene is TRBV25-1, the J gene TRBJ2-1; D could derive from TRBD1 or TRBD2 (6 bases each). Between the trimmed V and J ends, which lost 2 bases and 7 bases, there was a span of 12 bases. Germline CDR1 reads MGHDK; CDR2 reads SYGVNS. The CDR3 runs 14 residues. The CDR3 is CASSERGAFNEQFF. CDR3 in DNA: TGTGCCAGCAGTGAAAGGGGGGCTTTTAATGAGCAGTTCTTC.

This chain links TRBV4-3 with TRBJ1-2, with D tentatively TRBD1 (6 bases). The CDR3 length is 17 residues. Between the trimmed V and J ends, which lost 0 bases and 8 bases, there was a span of 22 bases. Germline CDR1 LGHNA, CDR2 YSLEER. This chain's CDR3 is CASSQDFPIRPGQGYTF. CDR3 in DNA: TGCGCCAGCAGCCAAGATTTCCCAATACGTCCGGGACAAGGCTACACCTTC.

J is TRBJ2-4 and V is TRBV19, with D perhaps matching TRBD1 (5 bases). Looked up from germline, CDR1 is LNHDA and CDR2 is SQIVND (reference sequence). With 3 bases removed from V and 8 bases from J, the gap between germline ends came to 11 bases. This CDR3 is built from 13 residues. The CDR3 coding sequence is TGTGCCAGTAGTATGTCCAGGGTGGACATTCAGTACTTC. It specifies CASSMSRVDIQYF.

This sequence joins TRBV4-3 and TRBJ1-1, with D possibly being TRBD1 (5 bases). This CDR3 comprises 13 residues. Looked up from germline, CDR1 is LGHNA and CDR2 is YSLEER. Trimming shortened V by 0 bases and J by 11 bases, and 13 bases separated the two germline ends. The DNA of the CDR3 is TGCGCCAGCAGCCAAGATCGGGGCTTAATGGCTTTCTTT. Its translation: CASSQDRGLMAFF.

The chain employs TRBV7-6 and TRBJ1-1; weak D call: TRBD1 (6 bases). The V end was cut by 1 base, the J end by 4 bases, with 10 bases between. The CDR3 sequence is 14 residues long. Germline values: CDR1 SGHVS, CDR2 FNYEAQ. CDR3 loop: CASSLGNRATEAFF. The CDR3 DNA follows: TGTGCCAGCAGCTTAGGTAACAGGGCCACTGAAGCTTTCTTT.